Each of the 23 T cell receptor beta chains below was sequenced from the same sample in a study of OX40 agonist ivuxolimab in advanced cancers. The library came from the immunoSEQ multiplex PCR assay. In its TCRdb copy, this immuneACCESS table keeps in-frame sequences only and misses some clones. Where compared with another copy, unresolved V genes explain less than half of these, and the others have no known cause. Counted in this sample were more than 50,000 clones; approximately 81% of them appeared once. Approximately 5% of the sample belongs to the ten largest clones. The specimen comprised CD4+ or CD8+ T cells sorted from blood, sampled in a trial of the OX40 agonist ivuxolimab. Receptors originate from an adult with an advanced solid tumor such as melanoma, head and neck, liver or kidney cancer.

The chain carries TRBV27 and TRBJ1-1; D unresolved. The length of the CDR3 is 13 residues. Germline V gene lookup returns CDR1 MNHEY and CDR2 SMNVEV (reference sequence). Trimming shortened V by 9 bases and J by 2 bases, and 13 bases separated the two germline ends. The CDR3 is CASLGGSNTEAFF. For the CDR3, the DNA is TGTGCCAGTTTGGGTGGATCCAACACTGAAGCTTTCTTT.

The CDR3 nucleotides read TGTGCCAGCAGCTTAGCGCGGTGGATAGGGTATGGCTACACCTTC. This sequence encodes CASSLARWIGYGYTF. The chain joins TRBV7-9 to TRBJ1-2; unclear D gene. There are 15 residues in the CDR3. V was shortened by 0 bases and J by 5 bases, with 13 bases between the two germline ends. Germline V CDR1 and CDR2: SEHNR, FQNEAQ (reference sequence).

Here the CDR3 DNA reads TGCGCCAGCAGCGATGGGACAAGGTACAATGAGCAGTTCTTC. Encoded protein: CASSDGTRYNEQFF. The genes are TRBV5-1 and TRBJ2-1; a possible D gene is TRBD1 (6 bases). The germline gives CDR1 SGHRS, CDR2 YFSETQ. This CDR3 region has 14 residues. With 4 bases removed from V and 4 bases from J, the gap between germline ends came to 12 bases.

The V and J genes are TRBV7-3 and TRBJ2-2; TRBD2 matches at 11 bases. CDR1 SGHTA and CDR2 FQGTGA come from the germline V gene. CDR3 length equals 17 residues. With 1 base clipped from V and 4 bases from J, the junction kept 5 bases outside the gene matches. CDR3 sequence reads: CASSLNSGRAGTGELFF. The CDR3 bases are TGTGCCAGCAGCTTAAATAGCGGGAGGGCCGGCACCGGGGAGCTGTTTTTT.

The chain combines TRBV5-4 with TRBJ1-1, with D unresolved. With 4 bases removed from V and 2 bases from J, the gap between germline ends came to 9 bases. Germline CDR1 SGHNT, CDR2 YYREEE (reference sequence). This CDR3 is 13 amino acids long. This CDR3 reads CASSPTRNTEAFF. In nucleotides, the CDR3 is TGTGCCAGCAGCCCGACACGAAACACTGAAGCTTTCTTT.

V and J are TRBV4-2 and TRBJ1-5; the D gene is possibly TRBD1 (5 bases). V was shortened by 0 bases and J by 7 bases, with 13 bases between the two germline ends. The CDR3 has 15 amino acids. Germline V gene lookup returns CDR1 LGHNA and CDR2 YNFKEQ. The CDR3 nucleotides are TGTGCCAGCAGCCAAGAGCGGGGTCGGGGGCAGCCCCAGCATTTT. This codes for CASSQERGRGQPQHF.

This CDR3 is CASSPPGIGANTGELFF. In nucleotides, the CDR3 is TGTGCCAGCAGCCCGCCGGGTATTGGGGCGAACACCGGGGAGCTGTTTTTT. The genes are TRBV21-1 and TRBJ2-2. TRBV21-1 represents a pseudogene. CDR3 length: 17 residues.

The chain employs TRBV15 and TRBJ2-7, with D perhaps TRBD1 (6 bases). The V end lost 3 bases, the J end lost 2 bases, and 11 bases lay between the germline ends. Germline V gives CDR1 LNHNV, CDR2 YYDKDF (reference sequence). The CDR3 is 14 residues long. DNA for the CDR3: TGTGCCACCAGCAGCCTACAGGGTACCTACGAGCAGTACTTC. Translated: CATSSLQGTYEQYF. Complete variable domain (other parts from reference TRBV15 and TRBJ2-7): DAMVIQNPRYQVTQFGKPVTLSCSQTLNHNVMYWYQQKSSQAPKLLFHYYDKDFNNEADTPDNFQSRRPNTSFCFLDIRSPGLGDTAMYLCATSSLQGTYEQYFGPGTRLTVT.

The chain combines TRBV11-3 with TRBJ1-1; D gene unclear. The CDR3 consists of 16 residues. The germline V gene has CDR1 SGHNT and CDR2 YENEEA. The ends were cut back, 4 bases at V and 1 base at J, with 16 bases in the middle. CDR3: CASSSDTIYPNTEAFF. CDR3 DNA: TGTGCCAGCAGCTCCGATACTATCTATCCGAACACTGAAGCTTTCTTT.

The chain joins TRBV5-1 to TRBJ2-5; 15 bases map to TRBD2. V trimming: 7 bases; J trimming: 4 bases; junction bases outside the gene matches: 8. From germline, CDR1 is SGHRS and CDR2 YFSETQ. The CDR3 contains 16 residues. In DNA form, the CDR3 reads TGCGCCAGCGGAATCGGACTAGCGGGAGGGATAGAGACCCAGTACTTC. This translates into CASGIGLAGGIETQYF.

The chain recombines TRBV5-1 with TRBJ1-4; D is undetermined. V was trimmed by 0 bases and J by 12 bases, leaving 12 bases between them. CDR3 length: 13 residues. Germline values: CDR1 SGHRS, CDR2 YFSETQ. CDR3 in DNA: TGCGCCAGCAGCTTGGTGGCAGGCGGCGAACTGTTTTTT. It yields the protein CASSLVAGGELFF.

The chain couples TRBV7-8 to TRBJ2-3, with 10 bases lining up with TRBD1. The CDR3 length is 18 residues. Trimming took 5 bases from V and 4 from J; bases not matched to a gene: 15. In germline, CDR1 is SGHVS, CDR2 FQNEAQ. The CDR3 sequence is CASSPRRPGQGIPDTQYF. The CDR3 nucleotides are TGTGCCAGCAGCCCCAGGCGACCGGGACAGGGGATTCCAGATACGCAGTATTTT.

V is TRBV7-9 and J is TRBJ2-1, with D possibly being TRBD1 (6 bases). The germline CDR1 and CDR2 sequences are SEHNR and FQNEAQ (reference sequence). The CDR3 is made up of 15 amino acids. Trimming took 5 bases from V and 8 from J, leaving 19 bases between them. CDR3 sequence: CASSQQRSAGDEQFF. The CDR3 region has the DNA TGTGCCAGCAGCCAACAAAGGAGCGCAGGGGATGAGCAGTTCTTC.

The chain joins TRBV28 to TRBJ1-1; 9 bases are shared with TRBD1. The CDR3 has 13 residues. V trimming: 8 bases; J trimming: 5 bases; junction bases outside the gene matches: 6. Per the germline V gene, CDR1 is MDHEN and CDR2 is SYDVKM. The CDR3 loop reads CASLRTGETEAFF. CDR3 DNA: TGTGCCAGCCTCCGGACAGGGGAAACTGAAGCTTTCTTT.

V is TRBV7-2 and J is TRBJ2-7; D remains unclear. The CDR3 has 11 amino acids. Germline loops: CDR1 SGHTA, CDR2 FQGNSA. The V end lost 5 bases, the J end lost 6 bases, and 8 bases lay between the germline ends. CDR3 nucleotide sequence: TGTGCCAGCAGCCTTCAGTTCGAGCAGTACTTC. It codes for CASSLQFEQYF.

As to this clone: The CDR3 end shows no conserved phenylalanine or tryptophan, and so a read error is likely. The limits of the CDR3 on the DNA are not certain, so only TCRdb's listed CDR3 is given. This rearrangement joins TRBV6-5 to TRBJ2-7. The CDR3 numbers 13 amino acids, ends counted. CDR1 and CDR2 from the germline V gene are MNHEY and SVGAGI. This chain's CDR3 is CAITRGTQALIPL.

The chain employs TRBV11-2 and TRBJ2-7, with D hard to call. The CDR3 is 14 residues long. Trimming removed 0 bases from V and 0 bases from J, with 6 bases in between. Germline V gives CDR1 SGHAT, CDR2 FQNNGV. For the CDR3, the DNA is TGTGCCAGCAGCTTAGATGCTATCTCCTACGAGCAGTACTTC. Encoded protein: CASSLDAISYEQYF.

V usage is TRBV5-1 and J usage is TRBJ1-1; D ambiguous. In germline, CDR1 is SGHRS, CDR2 YFSETQ. Trimming shortened V by 3 bases and J by 2 bases, and 8 bases separated the two germline ends. The CDR3 consists of 13 residues. CDR3 region: CASSSDTNTEAFF. For the CDR3, the DNA is TGCGCCAGCAGCTCTGACACAAACACTGAAGCTTTCTTT.

This clone was counted once. The V gene is TRBV4-3, the J gene TRBJ2-2, with 7 bases identical to TRBD2. This CDR3 region has 17 residues. The germline V gene encodes CDR1 LGHNA and CDR2 YSLEER. Trimming cost V 1 base and J 0 bases; bases outside gene matches: 5. The CDR3 loop reads CASSQGASGANTGELFF. The CDR3 bases are TGCGCCAGCAGCCAAGGTGCTAGCGGTGCGAACACCGGGGAGCTGTTTTTT.

This chain joins TRBV2 and TRBJ2-1, with a possible D match to TRBD2 (5 bases). CDR1 is SNHLY, CDR2 FYNNEI, per germline. V was pared by 10 bases and J by 2 bases, with 12 bases between. This CDR3 is 13 amino acids long. This chain's CDR3 is CATGDLAYNEQFF. DNA for the CDR3: TGTGCCACCGGGGATCTCGCCTACAATGAGCAGTTCTTC.

The chain is built from TRBV7-2 and TRBJ2-7; D is ambiguous. The V gene lost 1 base and the J gene lost 2 bases, with 6 bases spanning the gap. CDR1 is SGHTA, CDR2 FQGNSA, per germline. The CDR3 sequence is 13 residues long. The CDR3 spells CASSLVRTYEQYF. As DNA, the CDR3 is TGTGCCAGCAGCTTAGTCCGAACCTACGAGCAGTACTTC.

The chain links TRBV28 to TRBJ2-3, with TRBD2 as a possible D gene (5 bases). The CDR3 has 17 amino acids. V lost 3 bases and J lost 0, with 16 bases in between. Germline V gene lookup returns CDR1 MDHEN and CDR2 SYDVKM. The CDR3 loop is CASSFRGTRASTDTQYF. CDR3 sequence (DNA): TGTGCCAGCAGTTTTAGAGGTACGCGGGCTAGCACAGATACGCAGTATTTT.

The gene calls are TRBV11-1 and TRBJ1-1; D is possibly TRBD1 (6 bases). V dropped 4 bases and J dropped 0 bases, with 9 bases sitting between them. The CDR3 runs to 14 residues. Per germline, CDR1 SGHAT and CDR2 FQDESV (reference sequence). CDR3: CASSSDRVNTEAFF. Written as DNA, the CDR3 is TGTGCCAGCAGCTCGGACAGAGTGAACACTGAAGCTTTCTTT.